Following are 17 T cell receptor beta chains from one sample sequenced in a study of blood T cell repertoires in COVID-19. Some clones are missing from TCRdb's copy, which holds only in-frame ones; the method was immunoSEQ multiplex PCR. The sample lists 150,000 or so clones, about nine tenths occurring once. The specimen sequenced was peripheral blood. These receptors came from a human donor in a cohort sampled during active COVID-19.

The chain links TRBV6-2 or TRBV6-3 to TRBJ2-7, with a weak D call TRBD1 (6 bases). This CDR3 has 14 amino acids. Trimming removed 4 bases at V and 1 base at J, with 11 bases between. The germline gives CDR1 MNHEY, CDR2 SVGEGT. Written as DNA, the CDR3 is TGTGCCAGCAGTTTAGTTACAGGGTCCTACGAGCAGTACTTC. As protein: CASSLVTGSYEQYF.

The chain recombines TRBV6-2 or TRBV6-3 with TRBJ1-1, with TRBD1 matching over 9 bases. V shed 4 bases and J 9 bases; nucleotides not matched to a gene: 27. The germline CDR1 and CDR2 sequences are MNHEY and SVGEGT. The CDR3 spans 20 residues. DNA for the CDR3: TGTGCCAGCAGTTCCACAACCTCCGGGACAGGGTCCGGTTTGGGTCCGAAAGCTTTCTTT. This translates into CASSSTTSGTGSGLGPKAFF.

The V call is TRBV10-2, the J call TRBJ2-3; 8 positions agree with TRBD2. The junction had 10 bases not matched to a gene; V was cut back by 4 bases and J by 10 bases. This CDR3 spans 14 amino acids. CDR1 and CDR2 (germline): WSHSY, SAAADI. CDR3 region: CASSGGLVVDAQYF. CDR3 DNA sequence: TGCGCCAGCAGTGGGGGACTAGTGGTTGATGCGCAGTATTTT.

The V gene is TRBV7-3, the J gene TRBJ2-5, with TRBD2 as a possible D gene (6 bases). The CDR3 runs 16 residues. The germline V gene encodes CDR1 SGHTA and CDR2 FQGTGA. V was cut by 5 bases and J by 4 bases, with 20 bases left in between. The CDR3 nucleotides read TGTGCCAGCAGCGCAGCCTCTGGGCAGGGAGGAGAGACCCAGTACTTC. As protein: CASSAASGQGGETQYF.

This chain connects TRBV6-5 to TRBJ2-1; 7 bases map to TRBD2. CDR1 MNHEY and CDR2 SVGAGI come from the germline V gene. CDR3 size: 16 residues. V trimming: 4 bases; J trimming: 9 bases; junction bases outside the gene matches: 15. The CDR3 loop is CASSSPGTIPLSEQFF. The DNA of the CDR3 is TGTGCCAGCAGTTCCCCCGGGACTATCCCCCTGAGTGAGCAGTTCTTC.

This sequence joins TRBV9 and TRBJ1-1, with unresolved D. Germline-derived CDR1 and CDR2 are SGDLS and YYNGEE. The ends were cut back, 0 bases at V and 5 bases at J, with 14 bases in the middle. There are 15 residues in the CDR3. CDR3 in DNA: TGTGCCAGCAGCGTAGACACCCGTATAGCAACTGAAGCTTTCTTT. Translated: CASSVDTRIATEAFF.

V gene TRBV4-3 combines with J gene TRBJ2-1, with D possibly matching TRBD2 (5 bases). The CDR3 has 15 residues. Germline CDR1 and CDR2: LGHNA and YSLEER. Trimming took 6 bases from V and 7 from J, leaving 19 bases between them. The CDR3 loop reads CASSPKHQLENEQFF. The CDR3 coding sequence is TGCGCCAGCAGTCCTAAGCACCAACTAGAGAATGAGCAGTTCTTC.

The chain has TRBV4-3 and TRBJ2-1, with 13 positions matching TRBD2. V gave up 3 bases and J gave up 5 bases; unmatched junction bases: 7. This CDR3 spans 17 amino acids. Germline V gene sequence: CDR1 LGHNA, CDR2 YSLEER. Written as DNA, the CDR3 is TGCGCCAGCAGCCATGGGATCGGGACTAGCGGGAACAATGAGCAGTTCTTC. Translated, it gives CASSHGIGTSGNNEQFF.

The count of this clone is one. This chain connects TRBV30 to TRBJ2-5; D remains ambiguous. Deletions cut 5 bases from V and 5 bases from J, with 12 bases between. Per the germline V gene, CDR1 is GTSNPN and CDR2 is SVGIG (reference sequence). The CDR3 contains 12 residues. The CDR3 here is CAWGASRETQYF. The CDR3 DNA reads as TGTGCCTGGGGCGCCTCCCGGGAGACCCAGTACTTC. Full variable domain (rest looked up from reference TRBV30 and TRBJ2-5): SQTIHQWPATLVQPVGSPLSLECTVEGTSNPNLYWYRQAAGRGLQLLFYSVGIGQISSEVPQNLSASRPQDRQFILSSKKLLLSDSGFYLCAWGASRETQYFGPGTRLLVL.

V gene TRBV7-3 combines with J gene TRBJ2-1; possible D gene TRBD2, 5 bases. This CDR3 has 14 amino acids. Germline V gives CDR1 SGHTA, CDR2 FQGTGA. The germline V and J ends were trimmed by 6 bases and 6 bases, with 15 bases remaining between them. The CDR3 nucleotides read TGTGCCAGCAGATCTTCGGGAACGGGCAATGAGCAGTTCTTC. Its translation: CASRSSGTGNEQFF.

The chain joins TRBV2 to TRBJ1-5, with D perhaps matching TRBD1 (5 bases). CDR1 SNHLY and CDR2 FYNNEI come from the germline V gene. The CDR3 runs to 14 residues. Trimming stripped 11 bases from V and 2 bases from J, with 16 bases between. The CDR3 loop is CASRRGPGNQPQHF. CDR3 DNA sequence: TGTGCCTCCCGAAGGGGTCCAGGCAATCAGCCCCAGCATTTT.

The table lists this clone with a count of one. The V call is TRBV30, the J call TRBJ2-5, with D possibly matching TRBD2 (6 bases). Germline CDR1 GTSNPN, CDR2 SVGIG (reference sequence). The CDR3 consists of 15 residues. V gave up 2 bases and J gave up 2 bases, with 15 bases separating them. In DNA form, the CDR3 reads TGTGCCTGGAGTCCGGTGAGGAGCGGGCAAGAGACCCAGTACTTC. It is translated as CAWSPVRSGQETQYF.

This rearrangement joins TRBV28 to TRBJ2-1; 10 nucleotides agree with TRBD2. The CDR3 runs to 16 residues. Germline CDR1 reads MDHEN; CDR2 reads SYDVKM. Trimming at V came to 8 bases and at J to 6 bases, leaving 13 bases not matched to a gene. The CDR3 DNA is TGTGCCAGCGGTGGGCCTCTAGCGGGAGCGGGCAATGAGCAGTTCTTC. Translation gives CASGGPLAGAGNEQFF.

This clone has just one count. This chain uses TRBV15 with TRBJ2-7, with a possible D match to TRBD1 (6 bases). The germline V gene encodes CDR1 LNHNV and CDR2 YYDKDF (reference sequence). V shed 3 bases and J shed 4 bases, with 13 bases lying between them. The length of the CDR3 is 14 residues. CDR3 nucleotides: TGTGCCACCAGCAGGGTAGGGGGTGGGTACGAGCAGTACTTC. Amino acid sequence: CATSRVGGGYEQYF.

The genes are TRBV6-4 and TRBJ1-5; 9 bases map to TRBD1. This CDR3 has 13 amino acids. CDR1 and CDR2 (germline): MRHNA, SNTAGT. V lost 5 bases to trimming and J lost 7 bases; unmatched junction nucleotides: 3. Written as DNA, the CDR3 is TGTGCCAGCAGTTTGGACAGGGGACAGCCCCAGCATTTT. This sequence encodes CASSLDRGQPQHF.

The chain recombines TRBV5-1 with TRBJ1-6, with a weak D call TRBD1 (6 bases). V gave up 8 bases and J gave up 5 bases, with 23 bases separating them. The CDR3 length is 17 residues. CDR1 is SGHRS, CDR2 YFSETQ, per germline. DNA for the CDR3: TGCGCCAGACCCGACAGCGAGGGAGGGGGTAATAATTCACCCCTCCACTTT. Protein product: CARPDSEGGGNNSPLHF.

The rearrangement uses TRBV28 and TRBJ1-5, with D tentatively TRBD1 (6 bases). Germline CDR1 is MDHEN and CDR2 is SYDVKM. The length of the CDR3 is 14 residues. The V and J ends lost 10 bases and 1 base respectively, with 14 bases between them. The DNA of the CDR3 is TGTGCCATGCAACAGGGAGGGAGCAATCAGCCCCAGCATTTT. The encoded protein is CAMQQGGSNQPQHF.